This T cell receptor (beta chain) was documented in a study of blood T cell repertoires in COVID-19. Study-level background: PBMCs, B-cell-depleted T cells, or T cells were the source of the cDNA or gDNA that made up the material.

The assay was immunoSEQ multiplex PCR, and TCRdb's table has in-frame clones only and misses some. This sample yields fewer than 300,000 clones, of which 85% are seen a single time; 2% to 3% belongs to the top ten. The CDR3 is 14 amino acids. CDR1 and CDR2 from the germline V gene are LNHDA and SQIVND (reference sequence). J lost 5 bases, V lost 5 bases, and 6 bases had no gene match. The participants were between about 18 and 90 years old and came from about two dozen US areas. Participant-given clinical history determined each cohort assignment. Either two negative PCRs, clearance, or symptom resolution qualified Cohort 3 donors as recovered.

The V gene is TRBV19, the J gene TRBJ2-7, with 10 nucleotides matching TRBD1. Sequencing was performed on PBMCs or T cells enriched from blood (not recorded which). The clonotype comes from a woman aged 45-65 years who had recovered from COVID-19. The CDR3 spells CASSSGQGFDEQYF. In nucleotides, the CDR3 is TGTGCCAGTAGTTCGGGACAGGGGTTCGACGAGCAGTACTTC.